Presented here are 13 T cell receptor beta chains from one specimen sequenced in a study of response to subunit inactivated influenza vaccine. TCRdb passed the RT-PCR reads through MiXCR, listing each CDR3 protein once. The data show about 540,000 distinct CDR3 sequences, roughly a quarter seen once. A further study also used this sample, focusing on T cells expressing NK-cell markers. From that report: UMIs were included in TCR beta cDNA generated by 5'RACE template switching.

Sequencing used CD4+ T cells sorted from PBMCs, obtained 11 to 12 days after vaccination. The receptors shown here come from a man aged 50-59 years who received an inactivated influenza vaccine.

J is TRBJ2-7 and V is TRBV6-2 or TRBV6-3, with unresolved D. V was trimmed by 2 bases and J by 3 bases, leaving 14 bases between them. The CDR3 sequence is 15 residues long. Germline V lookup: CDR1 MNHEY, CDR2 SVGEGT. This CDR3 reads CASSYGSGRGYEQYF. The CDR3 region has the DNA TGTGCCAGCAGTTACGGGTCGGGTAGAGGCTACGAGCAGTACTTC.

The chain combines TRBV3-1 with TRBJ2-5, with TRBD2 matching over 7 bases. Germline assignment: CDR1 LGHDT and CDR2 YNNKEL (reference sequence). This CDR3 has 14 residues. Losses at the gene ends were 3 bases for V and 5 bases for J; bases not matched to a gene: 6. DNA for the CDR3: TGTGCCAGCAGCCAGGCGGGAGACTTGGAGACCCAGTACTTC. This translates into CASSQAGDLETQYF.

This clonotype was seen a few times. The rearrangement links TRBV12-3 or TRBV12-4 to TRBJ2-3; D is ambiguous. The length of the CDR3 is 13 residues. Trimming took off 6 bases at V and 0 bases at J, with 7 bases between the two ends. For the CDR3, the DNA is TGTGCCAGCAGGCCTACTAGCACAGATACGCAGTATTTT. Amino acids: CASRPTSTDTQYF.

The CDR3, as DNA: TGTGCCAGCAGTTACCTCGTAGGGGGTCGAGGCGAGCAGTACTTC. Residues: CASSYLVGGRGEQYF. The chain uses TRBV6-2 or TRBV6-3 and TRBJ2-7; a weak D match, TRBD1 (6 bases). Germline values: CDR1 MNHEY, CDR2 SVGEGT. The germline V and J ends were trimmed by 2 bases and 6 bases, with 17 bases remaining between them. The CDR3 contains 15 residues.

Many counts were recorded for this clonotype. This sequence joins TRBV4-3 and TRBJ2-1; 10 bases are shared with TRBD1. This CDR3 region has 13 residues. V lost 3 bases to trimming and J lost 7 bases; unmatched junction nucleotides: 0. The germline V gene encodes CDR1 LGHNA and CDR2 YSLEER. The CDR3 region is CASSQGQGNEQFF. In DNA form, the CDR3 reads TGCGCCAGCAGCCAGGGACAGGGGAATGAGCAGTTCTTC.

The chain combines TRBV20-1 with TRBJ2-3; 15 nucleotides match TRBD2. Germline assignment: CDR1 DFQATT and CDR2 SNEGSKA (reference sequence). J lost 5 bases, V lost 7 bases, and 10 bases had no gene match. CDR3 length equals 16 residues. Written as DNA, the CDR3 is TGCAGTGTCAACCTCGGACTAGCGGGGGGGCTAGATACGCAGTATTTT. Translated, it gives CSVNLGLAGGLDTQYF.

This chain links TRBV21-1 with TRBJ1-3. TRBV21-1 is classified as a pseudogene. The CDR3 loop spans 12 amino acids. In nucleotides, the CDR3 is TGTGCCAGCAGCAAAGTCGAGGACACCATATATTTT. Protein: CASSKVEDTIYF.

CDR3 DNA: TGTGCCAGCAGTCCAGGAGGAGCTGGGAGGTACGAGCAGTACTTC. Translation: CASSPGGAGRYEQYF. The rearrangement uses TRBV28 and TRBJ2-7, with D perhaps matching TRBD2 (6 bases). CDR1 and CDR2 from the germline V gene are MDHEN and SYDVKM. The CDR3 is 15 amino acids. The V and J ends lost 5 bases and 4 bases respectively, with 18 bases between them.

This clonotype was counted only a few times. The chain carries TRBV10-3 and TRBJ2-1, with 7 bases aligning to TRBD1. The CDR3 sequence is 13 residues long. Per germline, CDR1 ENHRY and CDR2 SYGVKD. The V and J ends lost 9 bases and 0 bases, in that order; junction bases with no gene match: 2. CDR3 coding DNA: TGTGCCATTTCAGGGGGCTCCTACAATGAGCAGTTCTTC. Translation: CAISGGSYNEQFF.

This sequence joins TRBV20-1 and TRBJ2-3, with unresolved D. The CDR3 is made up of 13 amino acids. The V gene lost 6 bases and the J gene lost 5 bases, with 15 bases spanning the gap. The V gene's germline CDR1 is DFQATT and CDR2 SNEGSKA (reference sequence). CDR3 nucleotide sequence: TGCAGTGCCACTCCGGGCCATGGAGATACGCAGTATTTT. Its protein product is CSATPGHGDTQYF.

The chain carries TRBV5-1 and TRBJ2-7, with no clear D. Trimming left V 0 bases short and J 7 bases short, with 11 bases between. Germline CDR1 and CDR2: SGHRS and YFSETQ. The CDR3 totals 13 residues. The CDR3 region has the DNA TGCGCCAGCAGCTTGGCCCACAGTCGGGAGCAGTACTTC. Translated, it gives CASSLAHSREQYF.

The chain uses TRBV15 and TRBJ1-2; D might be TRBD1 (5 bases). The CDR3 totals 15 residues. Trimming shortened V by 2 bases and J by 7 bases, and 17 bases separated the two germline ends. The germline CDR1 and CDR2 sequences are LNHNV and YYDKDF (reference sequence). The CDR3 spells CATSRMGGRLSGYTF. The CDR3 bases are TGTGCCACCAGCAGAATGGGGGGACGGTTAAGTGGCTACACCTTC.

This clonotype was recorded a few times. The CDR3 spells CASSMLAGGPSKETQYF. The CDR3 DNA follows: TGTGCCAGTAGTATGCTAGCGGGAGGGCCCTCGAAGGAGACCCAGTACTTC. The V call is TRBV19, the J call TRBJ2-5, with 12 positions matching TRBD2. The V gene end was trimmed by 3 bases and the J gene end by 5 bases; junction bases not matched to a gene: 10. This CDR3 spans 17 amino acids. Germline V gene sequence: CDR1 LNHDA, CDR2 SQIVND (reference sequence).